The clone carrying this TCR beta chain was seen at least ten times. Trimming took off 6 bases at V and 0 bases at J, with 13 bases between the two ends. This CDR3 comprises 15 residues. Germline V gives CDR1 SGHTA, CDR2 FQGNSA. The sample's time point: newly diagnosed GD, antithyroid drugs for less than 3 months. Following extraction of RNA from PBMCs, that RNA was used to make the TCR library. The authors diagnosed Graves' disease using American Thyroid Association guidelines. Arm-PCR of CDR3 regions with iRepertoire HTBI primers generated TCR beta libraries. TCRdb fed the multiplex PCR reads into MiXCR, producing one record per CDR3 protein. The sample consists of about 420,000 distinct CDR3 sequences, less than 20% of them appearing once. This sample is drawn from a study of regulatory T cells in long-lasting Graves disease. These data also featured in a second study, about T cells in Graves' hyperthyroidism and ophthalmopathy.

Specimen: peripheral blood mononuclear cells (PBMCs), collected at new diagnosis, from a patient treated with antithyroid drugs. The TCR originated in a woman aged 18-30 years with Graves disease. This sequence joins TRBV7-2 and TRBJ2-3, with D perhaps assigned TRBD1 or TRBD2 (6 bases each). This chain's CDR3 is CASRLQGGSTDTQYF. CDR3 nucleotide sequence: TGTGCCAGCAGACTACAGGGAGGAAGCACAGATACGCAGTATTTT.